This is a list of T cell receptor beta chains from one sample in a study of long-term antiretroviral therapy in people with HIV. TCRdb's table, derived via immunoSEQ multiplex PCR, lists solely in-frame clones and lacks some. The profile covers approximately 17,000 clones, with roughly 80% appearing a single time and around 19% taken by the ten largest. The sequenced sample was unsorted PBMCs, obtained 0.6 years after starting antiretroviral therapy. Every receptor here comes from a woman between 18 and 29 years old with HIV. CDR3s include the opening cysteine and the closing phenylalanine or tryptophan. Clone sizes are given selectively: once, few, many, or a class where the clone is expanded.

J: TRBJ2-1
size: few
V: TRBV9
CDR3: CASSVSGVGNEQFF

J: TRBJ1-4
size: .
V: TRBV25-1
CDR3: CASSETGRHTKLFF

J: TRBJ2-3
size: .
V: TRBV5-8
CDR3: CASSWGAELGTDTQYF

J: TRBJ2-5
size: .
V: TRBV25-1
CDR3: CASSESETGGETQYF

J: TRBJ1-5
size: once
V: TRBV30
CDR3: CAWSHDYYSNQPQHF

J: TRBJ1-1
size: .
V: TRBV27
CDR3: CASRMLGGREAFF

J: TRBJ2-1
size: few
V: TRBV6-4
CDR3: CASSDSTSGGAEQFF

J: TRBJ1-5
size: .
V: TRBV19
CDR3: CASSPGHNQPQHF

J: TRBJ1-1
size: .
V: TRBV29-1
CDR3: CSAGQGSNTEAFF

J: TRBJ1-1
size: .
V: TRBV6-1
CDR3: CASSAGDMNTEAFF

J: TRBJ2-3
size: .
V: TRBV5-6
CDR3: CASSPTSGSADTQYF

J: TRBJ1-5
size: .
V: TRBV5-1
CDR3: CASSERGNQPQHF

J: TRBJ2-7
size: .
V: TRBV27
CDR3: CASSLASSYEQYF

J: TRBJ2-3
size: .
V: TRBV9
CDR3: CASSVASGSLDTQYF

J: TRBJ1-2
size: few
V: TRBV30
CDR3: CAWTDPGQGHGYTF

J: TRBJ2-3
size: .
V: TRBV6-1
CDR3: CASSEWGADTDTQYF

J: TRBJ1-3
size: large
V: TRBV28
CDR3: CASSFGSGNTIYF

J: TRBJ1-1
size: few
V: TRBV4-2
CDR3: CASKAFDTEAFF

J: TRBJ2-7
size: .
V: TRBV6-1
CDR3: CASSVGPGVSYEQYF

J: TRBJ2-1
size: once
V: TRBV4-1
CDR3: CASSLAGEVNEQFF

J: TRBJ2-2
size: .
V: TRBV4-2
CDR3: CASSLGRGTGELFF

J: TRBJ1-3
size: .
V: TRBV5-1
CDR3: CASSSFGSSGNTIYF

J: TRBJ2-7
size: .
V: TRBV29-1
CDR3: CSVGTGLLSYEQYF

J: TRBJ1-1
size: .
V: TRBV28
CDR3: CAGRGWSTEAFF

J: TRBJ2-3
size: .
V: TRBV27
CDR3: CASSGSGGITDTQYF

J: TRBJ2-2
size: once
V: TRBV2
CDR3: CASSEQGAFYSYTGELFF

J: TRBJ2-3
size: .
V: TRBV14
CDR3: CASSQLSTSTDTQYF

J: TRBJ2-7
size: medium-sized
V: TRBV6-1
CDR3: CASNEGASSYEQYF

J: TRBJ2-7
size: .
V: TRBV20-1
CDR3: CSARDSYEQYF

J: TRBJ2-7
size: few
V: TRBV4-1
CDR3: CASSQGRGAYEQYF

J: TRBJ1-1
size: .
V: TRBV19
CDR3: CASSSRVNTEAFF

J: TRBJ2-4
size: .
V: TRBV4-2
CDR3: CASSPGGGGFRDKNIQYF

J: TRBJ1-2
size: .
V: TRBV27
CDR3: CASSLFPGTYNYGYTF

J: TRBJ2-2
size: .
V: TRBV6-1
CDR3: CASSEAEGAAGELFF

J: TRBJ1-4
size: .
V: TRBV27
CDR3: CASSPGLSEKLFF

J: TRBJ2-3
size: .
V: TRBV6-4
CDR3: CASSDSPGGTDTQYF

J: TRBJ2-3
size: .
V: TRBV7-2
CDR3: CASSLRTDTQYF

J: TRBJ1-4
size: .
V: TRBV18
CDR3: CASSPSQGGEKLFF

J: TRBJ1-1
size: .
V: TRBV6-5
CDR3: CASSYSRGPGRVAFF

J: TRBJ2-3
size: .
V: TRBV7-2
CDR3: CASSRGQILTDTQYF

J: TRBJ1-4
size: once
V: TRBV5-1
CDR3: CASSLVGRGNEKLFF

J: TRBJ2-3
size: .
V: TRBV9
CDR3: CASSARGGGALDTQYF

J: TRBJ2-3
size: .
V: TRBV7-2
CDR3: CASSSDSGGADTQYF

J: TRBJ2-1
size: .
V: TRBV5-1
CDR3: CASSLRQNNEQFF

J: TRBJ2-2
size: .
V: TRBV9
CDR3: CASSVAPGELFF

J: TRBJ1-3
size: few
V: TRBV7-6
CDR3: CASSPPRVGSSGNTIYF

J: TRBJ2-1
size: .
V: TRBV6-5
CDR3: CASHQGLAGGSEQFF

J: TRBJ2-7
size: .
V: TRBV11-3
CDR3: CASSSYSGNLGEQYF

J: TRBJ2-5
size: .
V: TRBV30
CDR3: CAWAGGVRETQYF

J: TRBJ1-5
size: .
V: TRBV5-1
CDR3: CASSLLGVSNQPQHF

J: TRBJ1-2
size: few
V: TRBV28
CDR3: CASSMSGAGGYTF

J: TRBJ1-3
size: .
V: TRBV11-2
CDR3: CASSLVRDRVAGNTIYF

J: TRBJ1-2
size: .
V: TRBV19
CDR3: CASRSAGSYGYTF

J: TRBJ2-5
size: once
V: TRBV19
CDR3: CATQGSSKETQYF